This T cell receptor (beta chain) was captured in a study of blood T cell repertoires in COVID-19. On the study more broadly: The study drew acute and convalescent COVID-19 samples from the United States, Italy and Spain. Nucleic acid was either cDNA or gDNA, and it came from T cells, B-cell-depleted T cells, or PBMCs.

A word on this clone: Other DNA sequences in the same sample also yield this CDR3.

CDR3 length equals 14 residues. The germline gives CDR1 LNHDA, CDR2 SQIVND (reference sequence). Deletions cut 3 bases from V and 0 bases from J, with 8 bases between. In the authors' workflow: It was from reference gene primer amplification that nucleated cell counts were estimated. Only in-frame clones appear in the TCRdb table, and some are missing; sequencing was by immunoSEQ multiplex PCR. Clonal size and the V and J genes are those of that table, whereas D and trimming came from the DNA. The repertoire consists of a few hundred thousand clones, with 75% to 90% occurring once and the leading ten covering around 2.5%.

This TCR was recovered from a woman between 50 and 59 years old who had recovered from COVID-19. The J gene is TRBJ1-1, the V gene TRBV19; D possibly corresponds to TRBD1 (5 bases). Material: PBMCs or T cells enriched from blood (not recorded which). CDR3 DNA sequence: TGTGCCAGTAGTATTAGGGGTTTGAACACTGAAGCTTTCTTT. Protein product: CASSIRGLNTEAFF.